This T cell receptor beta chain comes out of a study of cytomegalovirus exposure and HLA in healthy donors. Study-level results: For most TCR beta V segments, an earlier analysis put the productive rate at about 90% or about 30% of the time. Follow-up analysis later connected one missense variant in DCLRE1C with trimming of TCR beta V- and J-genes. The study designated roughly 160 TCR beta chains cytomegalovirus-associated.

This clone came up a few times. What it binds is not known. The PCR was carried out with 60 Vbeta primers and 13 Jbeta primers. Profiling relied on immunoSEQ multiplex PCR, and the TCRdb table lists in-frame clones only, not all of them. The sample comprises approximately 290,000 clones, over 70% of which are singletons, and less than 0.4% rests with the top ten. The study sampled nominally healthy donors, though unrecorded immune exposures were likely. V lost 6 bases to trimming and J lost 5 bases; unmatched junction nucleotides: 3. From germline, CDR1 is SQVTM and CDR2 ANQGSEA. CDR3 length: 13 amino acids.

The receptor was isolated from a girl aged 2-10 years in good health and CMV-seronegative. V usage is TRBV29-1 and J usage is TRBJ1-6; TRBD1 aligns across 8 bases. The sample was PBMCs. The CDR3 region has the DNA TGCAGCGTAGGGACAGGAGATAATTCACCCCTCCACTTT. Translation: CSVGTGDNSPLHF.